The 30 T cell receptor beta chains in this list originate from one sample, sequenced in a study of cytomegalovirus exposure and HLA in healthy donors. It was with 60 Vbeta and 13 Jbeta primers that the PCR ran. Method: immunoSEQ multiplex PCR; TCRdb's copy keeps in-frame clones and lacks some. The table has some 140,000 clones, around 70% seen once. Sequenced material: PBMCs. The receptors come from a man aged 25 to 45 in good health and CMV-seronegative.

The genes are TRBV7-2 and TRBJ2-6, with D possibly matching TRBD1 (6 bases). V lost 9 bases to trimming and J lost 0 bases, with 6 bases between them. CDR3 length equals 13 residues. Germline V gives CDR1 SGHTA, CDR2 FQGNSA. CDR3 in amino acids: CARTGSGANVLTF. The CDR3 nucleotides are TGTGCCAGGACAGGCTCTGGGGCCAACGTCCTGACTTTC.

The V call is TRBV29-1, the J call TRBJ2-7; TRBD1 matches 7 bases. The germline V gene encodes CDR1 SQVTM and CDR2 ANQGSEA. The CDR3 length is 11 residues. V shed 5 bases and J 6 bases; nucleotides not matched to a gene: 4. The CDR3 spells CSVLGGGEQYF. DNA for the CDR3: TGCAGCGTTCTAGGGGGCGGCGAGCAGTACTTC.

V gene TRBV7-9 combines with J gene TRBJ2-2, with D uncertain. The V and J ends lost 2 bases and 2 bases respectively, with 9 bases between them. The germline V gene encodes CDR1 SEHNR and CDR2 FQNEAQ (reference sequence). The CDR3 is made up of 15 amino acids. CDR3 sequence reads: CASSLTRINTGELFF. CDR3 bases: TGTGCCAGCAGCTTAACCAGGATAAACACCGGGGAGCTGTTTTTT.

The chain carries TRBV29-1 and TRBJ2-7; tentatively, D is TRBD2 (5 bases). CDR3 length equals 15 residues. Trimming left V 4 bases short and J 4 bases short, with 20 bases between. Germline V gives CDR1 SQVTM, CDR2 ANQGSEA. DNA for the CDR3: TGCAGCGTTGTGGGAGTCGAGGGTGCTCGGTACGAGCAGTACTTC. This codes for CSVVGVEGARYEQYF.

This clone was seen only once. The J gene is TRBJ2-1, the V gene TRBV30; 9 bases are shared with TRBD2. From germline, CDR1 is GTSNPN and CDR2 SVGIG (reference sequence). This CDR3 spans 15 amino acids. The J segment lost 4 bases and the V segment lost 4 bases, leaving 8 bases of the junction unmatched. In DNA form, the CDR3 reads TGTGCCTGGACCACCAGGCTAGCGGGATACAATGAGCAGTTCTTC. Its translation: CAWTTRLAGYNEQFF.

The gene calls are TRBV9 and TRBJ1-2; D is unclear. Germline V CDR1 and CDR2: SGDLS, YYNGEE. V was cut by 3 bases and J by 4 bases, with 16 bases left in between. The CDR3 length is 15 residues. CDR3 amino acids: CASSERTTDFYGYTF. In DNA form, the CDR3 reads TGTGCCAGCAGCGAGCGGACCACGGACTTCTATGGCTACACCTTC.

The rearrangement links TRBV5-1 to TRBJ2-2, with TRBD1 as a possible D gene (6 bases). With 4 bases removed from V and 6 bases from J, the gap between germline ends came to 22 bases. CDR3 length: 17 amino acids. The germline V gene encodes CDR1 SGHRS and CDR2 YFSETQ. DNA of the CDR3: TGCGCCAGCAGCCCAAACACAAACAGGGTAATTGCCGGGGAGCTGTTTTTT. Its translation is CASSPNTNRVIAGELFF.

This chain uses TRBV28 with TRBJ1-6; D possibly corresponds to TRBD1 (5 bases). The CDR3 has 12 amino acids. Trimming left V 3 bases short and J 17 bases short, with 14 bases between. Germline values: CDR1 MDHEN, CDR2 SYDVKM. Written as DNA, the CDR3 is TGTGCCAGCAGTTTCCGCCCAGGGCCCGTCCACTTT. This translates into CASSFRPGPVHF.

The rearrangement links TRBV28 to TRBJ1-3; 7 positions agree with TRBD1. V lost 5 bases, J lost 1 base, and 5 bases stayed unmatched. CDR1 and CDR2 from the germline V gene are MDHEN and SYDVKM. CDR3 size: 15 residues. CDR3 in amino acids: CASSPTGASGNTIYF. The DNA of the CDR3 is TGTGCCAGCAGTCCAACAGGGGCGTCTGGAAACACCATATATTTT.

The chain couples TRBV19 to TRBJ2-6; the match to TRBD1 covers 7 bases. Germline V gives CDR1 LNHDA, CDR2 SQIVND (reference sequence). The CDR3 consists of 16 residues. The V segment lost 5 bases and the J segment 0 bases; nucleotides outside the gene matches: 4. DNA of the CDR3: TGTGCCAGTAGTGGGACAGCGATCTCTGGGGCCAACGTCCTGACTTTC. Translating gives CASSGTAISGANVLTF.

V and J are TRBV6-1 and TRBJ2-7, with D perhaps TRBD2 (6 bases). Trimming left V 8 bases short and J 5 bases short, with 16 bases between. CDR3 length: 13 amino acids. Germline-derived CDR1 and CDR2 are MNHNS and SASEGT. The CDR3 reads CASWAGRGNEQYF. In nucleotides, the CDR3 is TGTGCCAGCTGGGCAGGGCGGGGAAACGAGCAGTACTTC.

This clone was observed a handful of times. This sequence joins TRBV6-5 and TRBJ1-2; a possible D gene is TRBD1 (5 bases). V was shortened by 6 bases and J by 7 bases, with 9 bases between the two germline ends. Germline V gene lookup returns CDR1 MNHEY and CDR2 SVGAGI. This CDR3 region has 11 residues. CDR3 amino acids: CASRGGGGYTF. DNA for the CDR3: TGTGCCAGCAGGGGCGGGGGTGGCTACACCTTC.

The table lists this clone with a few counts. The chain recombines TRBV15 with TRBJ2-6, with a possible D match to TRBD2 (5 bases). The CDR3 sequence is 15 residues long. Trimming took off 7 bases at V and 4 bases at J, with 14 bases between the two ends. Germline lookup yields CDR1 LNHNV and CDR2 YYDKDF (reference sequence). CDR3 nucleotide sequence: TGTGCCACCACTGAGGGTTCAGCAGGGGCCAACGTCCTGACTTTC. Amino acid sequence: CATTEGSAGANVLTF.

The chain employs TRBV28 and TRBJ2-5; TRBD1 matches 8 bases. The CDR3 runs to 13 residues. Germline CDR1 is MDHEN and CDR2 is SYDVKM. Unmatched junction bases numbered 3, after V lost 6 bases and J lost 3 bases. The DNA for the CDR3 is TGTGCCAGCAGGGTACAGGGGGAAGAGACCCAGTACTTC. It specifies CASRVQGEETQYF. The variable domain in full, completed from reference TRBV28 and TRBJ2-5, reads DVKVTQSSRYLVKRTGEKVFLECVQDMDHENMFWYRQDPGLGLRLIYFSYDVKMKEKGDIPEGYSVSREKKERFSLILESASTNQTSMYLCASRVQGEETQYFGPGTRLLVL.

The V call is TRBV29-1, the J call TRBJ2-1; 8 nucleotides match TRBD1. The CDR3 covers 13 residues. Germline V CDR1 and CDR2: SQVTM, ANQGSEA. Unmatched junction bases numbered 4, after V lost 7 bases and J lost 2 bases. This chain's CDR3 is CSAPGQAYNEQFF. As DNA, the CDR3 is TGCAGCGCACCGGGACAGGCCTACAATGAGCAGTTCTTC.

This rearrangement joins TRBV28 to TRBJ1-5, with D perhaps TRBD1 (6 bases). CDR1 MDHEN and CDR2 SYDVKM come from the germline V gene. The V and J ends lost 6 bases and 6 bases respectively, with 15 bases between them. This CDR3 is built from 14 residues. The CDR3 coding sequence is TGTGCCAGCAGATCCACAGGGTATCGTCAGCCCCAGCATTTT. Translating gives CASRSTGYRQPQHF.

Note on this clone: A far larger clone is one base from this, pointing to a likely read error. V usage is TRBV6-1 and J usage is TRBJ2-7; the match to TRBD1 covers 8 bases. From germline, CDR1 is MNHNS and CDR2 SASEGT. J gave up 4 bases and V 8 bases, and 4 bases lay outside the gene matches. The CDR3 has 12 residues. CDR3 nucleotides: TGTGCCAGCTCCAGGGGGCGATACGAGCAGTACTTC. Residues: CASSRGRYEQYF.

This chain joins TRBV7-2 and TRBJ1-2; D remains ambiguous. This CDR3 is built from 15 residues. Germline values: CDR1 SGHTA, CDR2 FQGNSA. V was cut by 0 bases and J by 1 base, with 9 bases left in between. CDR3 in amino acids: CASSLAVGFNYGYTF. The DNA for the CDR3 is TGTGCCAGCAGCTTAGCCGTCGGTTTTAACTATGGCTACACCTTC.

V gene TRBV7-9 combines with J gene TRBJ1-2; perhaps TRBD1 as D (5 bases). Germline V gene data show CDR1 as SEHNR and CDR2 as FQNEAQ (reference sequence). Trimming left V 5 bases short and J 8 bases short, with 18 bases between. This CDR3 spans 14 amino acids. Here the CDR3 reads CASSLDGGTGGYTF. The DNA of the CDR3 is TGTGCCAGCAGCCTAGACGGGGGTACGGGCGGCTACACCTTC. The full variable domain, in which reference TRBV7-9 and TRBJ1-2 provide the parts outside the CDR3, is DTGVSQNPRHKITKRGQNVTFRCDPISEHNRLYWYRQTLGQGPEFLTYFQNEAQLEKSRLLSDRFSAERPKGSFSTLEIQRTEQGDSAMYLCASSLDGGTGGYTFGSGTRLTVV.

The chain links TRBV4-1 to TRBJ1-6; 7 positions agree with TRBD1. This CDR3 has 16 amino acids. Trimming removed 0 bases from V and 6 bases from J; junction bases left unmatched: 5. The germline V gene has CDR1 MGHRA and CDR2 YSYEKL. As DNA, the CDR3 is TGCGCCAGCAGCCAAGATTTCCGACAGGGTAATTCACCCCTCCACTTT. Residues: CASSQDFRQGNSPLHF.

Remarks on this clone: Relative to the germline gene, one junction end is altered; a read error may explain this. The rearrangement uses TRBV6-5 and TRBJ1-1; 8 nucleotides line up with TRBD1. Per the germline V gene, CDR1 is MNHEY and CDR2 is SVGAGI. The CDR3 totals 16 residues. The CDR3 region has the DNA TGTGCCAGCAGTTACTTTGGACAGGGCATGAACACTAAAGCTTTCTTT. Protein sequence: CASSYFGQGMNTKAFF.

This chain links TRBV30 with TRBJ1-1; D gene uncertain. CDR1 GTSNPN and CDR2 SVGIG come from the germline V gene (reference sequence). This CDR3 is 11 amino acids long. Trimming pared 0 bases from V and 4 bases from J, leaving 3 bases between. The CDR3 here is CAWSVLTEAFF. Written as DNA, the CDR3 is TGTGCCTGGAGTGTCCTCACTGAAGCTTTCTTT.

This chain uses TRBV28 with TRBJ1-2; D remains unclear. The V gene lost 0 bases and the J gene lost 8 bases, with 16 bases spanning the gap. This CDR3 spans 15 amino acids. Germline V gene lookup returns CDR1 MDHEN and CDR2 SYDVKM. In DNA, the CDR3 is TGTGCCAGCAGTTTATGGGCAAAACCCCCTTCCGGCTACACCTTC. Protein: CASSLWAKPPSGYTF.

The V and J genes are TRBV18 and TRBJ2-7; D is ambiguous. CDR1 and CDR2 from the germline V gene are KGHSH and LQKENI. Trimming shortened V by 1 base and J by 7 bases, and 8 bases separated the two germline ends. This CDR3 spans 12 amino acids. The CDR3 spells CASSPRGGEQYF. Here the CDR3 DNA reads TGTGCCAGCTCACCACGAGGTGGAGAGCAGTACTTC.

The rearrangement uses TRBV15 and TRBJ2-1, with a possible D match to TRBD1 (6 bases). CDR3 length: 16 amino acids. The germline V and J ends were trimmed by 1 base and 1 base, with 11 bases remaining between them. CDR1 is LNHNV and CDR2 is YYDKDF in the germline V gene (reference sequence). The CDR3 sequence is CATSRVGANSYNEQFF. In DNA, the CDR3 is TGTGCCACCAGCAGAGTGGGGGCGAATTCCTACAATGAGCAGTTCTTC.

V and J are TRBV19 and TRBJ2-7, with 7 bases lining up with TRBD2. Looked up from germline, CDR1 is LNHDA and CDR2 is SQIVND (reference sequence). The length of the CDR3 is 15 residues. J was trimmed by 4 bases and V by 7 bases; bases with no gene match: 13. In nucleotides, the CDR3 is TGTGCCAGTACCCCTAGGTCTAGCGGAGTTTACGAGCAGTACTTC. Its protein product is CASTPRSSGVYEQYF.

This sequence joins TRBV2 and TRBJ2-1, with 8 bases aligning to TRBD2. CDR1 SNHLY and CDR2 FYNNEI come from the germline V gene. This CDR3 is built from 16 residues. Germline trimming cut 5 bases from V and 4 bases from J; bases unmatched to any gene: 10. The CDR3 here is CASSHGGVAGYNEQFF. CDR3 DNA: TGTGCCAGCAGTCACGGGGGGGTAGCGGGATACAATGAGCAGTTCTTC.

This chain links TRBV29-1 with TRBJ2-1; D is possibly TRBD2 (6 bases). Germline values: CDR1 SQVTM, CDR2 ANQGSEA. CDR3 length: 13 amino acids. The CDR3 is CSNQRVLQDEQFF. The CDR3, as DNA: TGCAGTAACCAGCGGGTGCTCCAGGATGAGCAGTTCTTC.

J is TRBJ2-5 and V is TRBV28, with 12 bases lining up with TRBD1. This CDR3 contains 16 residues. The ends lost 5 bases at V and 1 base at J; junction bases unmatched: 5. The V gene's germline CDR1 is MDHEN and CDR2 SYDVKM. The CDR3 region has the DNA TGTGCCAGCAGTCGGGGGACAGGGGGCTTCCAAGAGACCCAGTACTTC. Its protein is CASSRGTGGFQETQYF.

CDR3 sequence: CASSLTSGGPEQFF. Here the CDR3 DNA reads TGTGCCAGCAGCTTAACTAGCGGGGGCCCCGAGCAGTTCTTC. The rearrangement uses TRBV7-6 and TRBJ2-1; 11 nucleotides line up with TRBD2. The CDR3 loop spans 14 amino acids. Losses at the gene ends were 2 bases for V and 10 bases for J; bases not matched to a gene: 4. The germline gives CDR1 SGHVS, CDR2 FNYEAQ.